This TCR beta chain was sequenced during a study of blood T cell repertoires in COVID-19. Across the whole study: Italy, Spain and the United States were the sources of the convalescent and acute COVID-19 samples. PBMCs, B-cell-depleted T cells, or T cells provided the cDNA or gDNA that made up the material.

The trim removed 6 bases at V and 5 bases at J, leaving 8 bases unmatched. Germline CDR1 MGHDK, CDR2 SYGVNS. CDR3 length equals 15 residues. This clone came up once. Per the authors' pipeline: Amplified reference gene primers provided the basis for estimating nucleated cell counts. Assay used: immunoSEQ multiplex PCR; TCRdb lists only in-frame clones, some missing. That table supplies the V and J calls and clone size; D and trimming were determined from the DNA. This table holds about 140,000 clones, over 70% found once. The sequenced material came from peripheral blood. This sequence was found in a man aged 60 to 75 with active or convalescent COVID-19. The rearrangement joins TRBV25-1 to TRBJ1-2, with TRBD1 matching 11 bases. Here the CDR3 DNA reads TGTGCCAGCAGCGGACAGGGGGCAATGTGGTATGGCTACACCTTC. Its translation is CASSGQGAMWYGYTF.